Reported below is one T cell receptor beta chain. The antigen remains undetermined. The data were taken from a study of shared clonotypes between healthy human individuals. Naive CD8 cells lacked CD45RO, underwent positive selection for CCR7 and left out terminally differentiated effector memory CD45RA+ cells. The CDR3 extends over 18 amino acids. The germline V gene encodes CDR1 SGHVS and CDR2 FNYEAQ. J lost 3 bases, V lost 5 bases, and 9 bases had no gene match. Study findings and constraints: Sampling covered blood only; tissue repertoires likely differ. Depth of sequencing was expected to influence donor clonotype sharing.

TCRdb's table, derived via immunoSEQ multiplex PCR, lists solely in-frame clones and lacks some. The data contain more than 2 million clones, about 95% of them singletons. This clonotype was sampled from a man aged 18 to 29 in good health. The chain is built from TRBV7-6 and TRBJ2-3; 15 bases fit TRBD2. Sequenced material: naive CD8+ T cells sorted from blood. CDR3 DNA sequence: TGTGCCAGCAGCCTAGGACTAGCGGGGGGGAGCATTACAGATACGCAGTATTTT. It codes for CASSLGLAGGSITDTQYF.